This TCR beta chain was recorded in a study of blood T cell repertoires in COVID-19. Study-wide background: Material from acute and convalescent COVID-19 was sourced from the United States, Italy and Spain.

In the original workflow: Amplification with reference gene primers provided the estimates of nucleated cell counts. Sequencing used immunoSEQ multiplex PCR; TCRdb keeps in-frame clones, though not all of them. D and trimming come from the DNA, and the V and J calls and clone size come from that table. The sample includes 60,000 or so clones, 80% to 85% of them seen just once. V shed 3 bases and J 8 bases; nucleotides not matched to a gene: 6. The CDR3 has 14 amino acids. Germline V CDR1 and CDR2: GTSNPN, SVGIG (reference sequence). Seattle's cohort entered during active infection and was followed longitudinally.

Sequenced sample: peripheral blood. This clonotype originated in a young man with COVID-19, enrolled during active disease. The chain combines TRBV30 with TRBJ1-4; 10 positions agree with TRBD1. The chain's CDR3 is CAWRGTGELEKLFF. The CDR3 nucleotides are TGTGCCTGGAGGGGGACAGGGGAACTAGAAAAACTGTTTTTT.